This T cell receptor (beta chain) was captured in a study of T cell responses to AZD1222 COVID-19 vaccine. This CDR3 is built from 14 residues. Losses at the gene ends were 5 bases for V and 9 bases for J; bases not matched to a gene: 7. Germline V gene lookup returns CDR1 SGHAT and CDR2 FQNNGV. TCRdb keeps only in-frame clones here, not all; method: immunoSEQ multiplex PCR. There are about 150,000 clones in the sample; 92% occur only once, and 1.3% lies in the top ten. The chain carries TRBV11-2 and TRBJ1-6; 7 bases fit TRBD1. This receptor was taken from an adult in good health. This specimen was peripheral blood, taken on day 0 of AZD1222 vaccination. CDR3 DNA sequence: TGTGCCAGCAGCAGGGGGCCACAGGGTTCACCCCTCCACTTT. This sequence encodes CASSRGPQGSPLHF. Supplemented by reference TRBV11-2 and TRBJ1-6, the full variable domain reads EAGVAQSPRYKIIEKRQSVAFWCNPISGHATLYWYQQILGQGPKLLIQFQNNGVVDDSQLPKDRFSAERLKGVDSTLKIQPAKLEDSAVYLCASSRGPQGSPLHFGNGTRLTVT.